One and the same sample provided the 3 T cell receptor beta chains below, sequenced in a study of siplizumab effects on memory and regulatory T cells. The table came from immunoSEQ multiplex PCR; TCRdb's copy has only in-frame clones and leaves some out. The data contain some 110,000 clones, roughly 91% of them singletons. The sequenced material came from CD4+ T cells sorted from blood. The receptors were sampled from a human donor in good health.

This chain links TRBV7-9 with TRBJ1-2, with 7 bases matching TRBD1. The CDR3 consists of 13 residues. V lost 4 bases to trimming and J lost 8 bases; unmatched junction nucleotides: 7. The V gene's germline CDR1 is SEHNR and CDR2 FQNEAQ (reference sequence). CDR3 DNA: TGTGCCAGCAGCTCGGGACAGCCTTGGGGCTACACCTTC. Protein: CASSSGQPWGYTF.

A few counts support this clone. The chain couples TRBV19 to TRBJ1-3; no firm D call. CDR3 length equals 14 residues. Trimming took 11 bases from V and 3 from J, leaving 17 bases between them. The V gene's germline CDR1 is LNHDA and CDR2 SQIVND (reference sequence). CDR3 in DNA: TGTGCCTCTAGGATCTTCGCGAGTGGAAACACCATATATTTT. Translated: CASRIFASGNTIYF.

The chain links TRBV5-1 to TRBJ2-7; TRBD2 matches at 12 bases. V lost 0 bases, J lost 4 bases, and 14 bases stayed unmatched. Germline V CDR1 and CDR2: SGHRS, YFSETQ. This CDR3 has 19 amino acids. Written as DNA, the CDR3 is TGCGCCAGCAGCTTGGACGCGGTCCCTAGCGGGAGGGGAAATTACGAGCAGTACTTC. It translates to CASSLDAVPSGRGNYEQYF.